Sequencing of this T cell receptor (beta chain) was carried out in a study of shared clonotypes between healthy human individuals (dated by TCRdb to the early 2020s). For context, the study as a whole: The cohort included a few men and a couple of women between 18 and 49 years of age. For each donor, CD4 naive and CD4 memory were each given three plates, CD8 naive was given two plates, and CD8 memory was given one plate. Blood TCR repertoires of several healthy adults were deeply sequenced to estimate repertoire size and the extent of clonotype sharing between individuals. Different laboratories and diverse techniques were used to prepare libraries and sequence TCR repertoires, to increase sequencing depth and limit assay-specific biases. Leukapheresis yielded between about 0.94 and 8.9 billion PBMCs per donor.

Using the deep immunoSEQ assay, TCR CDR3 regions were amplified from genomic DNA by multiplex PCR. Extracted genomic DNA from each cell subset was distributed evenly across all wells of several immunoSEQ 96-well plates, and each plate was treated as a replicate. For sorted subsets, around 200 ng genomic DNA, equal to tens of thousands of T cell genomes, was loaded into each replicate PCR. The purified libraries were quantified using a Qubit 3.0 fluorometer, sized with a Bioanalyzer 2100, and then quantified again using the KAPA Library Quantification kit. Each immunoSEQ 96-well plate was sequenced on its own single-read 150-cycle Illumina NextSeq 550 flow cell. Under the source paper's analysis protocol: The immunoSEQ output contained only junctional sequences without quality scores, so filtering could not match that applied to full-length reads. Sequences were annotated with PyIR, a Python wrapper for IgBLAST v1.9, and V/J genes and CDR3 were assigned using IMGT germline references. Reads were filtered out if the reads had weak V/J assignments (E-value above 1e-6), no CDR3, stop codons, out-of-frame junctions, or ambiguous translated residues. V3J clonotypes were defined by identical inferred V gene, J gene, and CDR3 amino acid sequence. The percentage overlap between two repertoires was calculated by dividing the number of shared unique clonotypes by the size of the smaller repertoire. Richness of each repertoire was evaluated using RTK rarefaction, the Chao1 estimator, and Recon v2.1 estimates of unobserved clonotypes. OLGA was used to compute generation probabilities for all TCRbeta clonotypes that the gDNA method yielded from four donors. The clones in this table, taken by TCRdb from immuneACCESS, are in-frame only. Not every clone is retained; where verified, under half of the shortfall comes from an unresolved V gene, and the cause of the rest is unknown. V and J calls and clone size follow that table, whereas D and trimming were derived from the DNA. For this sample there are millions of clones; about 94% appear just once. The ten largest account for about 1.1% of the sample.

CD8 naive samples were CD45RO-negative cells positively selected for CCR7, giving a CD45RA+CCR7+ population that excluded TemRA cells. Donors were healthy HIV-negative adults with no recently reported acute infections or vaccinations. Every donor was a Caucasian adult residing in Nashville, Tennessee, USA. Blood was obtained by leukapheresis, after which PBMCs were separated by Ficoll-Histopaque density gradient centrifugation and cryopreserved in liquid nitrogen vapor phase. Analytical flow cytometry was used to check the purity and quantity of every magnetically sorted T cell population. From each sorted fraction, genomic DNA was isolated and quantified by UV absorbance on a Nanodrop 2000c. The paper as a whole reports these results and caveats: Higher generation probabilities were observed for clonotypes shared by all four sorted-subset donors than for non-shared clonotypes. Based on pairwise subsampling, the degree of clonotype sharing among donors was expected to be affected by sequencing depth. The genetic and exposure-history diversity represented was limited by the small number of donors. Incomplete sequencing was indicated by rarefaction of sorted-subset datasets, despite the large sequencing depth. Only blood was sampled, and tissue TCR repertoires likely differ from those in blood. Larger estimated clonotype richness was generally found for naive subsets than for memory subsets. Across four donors, about 5.2% of naive CD4, approximately 3.6% of naive CD8, approximately 2.5% of memory CD4, and 0.3% to 0.45% of memory CD8 clonotypes were shared.

A word on this clone: No cognate antigen has been identified for it. Per-nucleotide qualities are absent, and no much larger clonotype sits a single base away.

Sequencing was performed on naive CD8+ T cells sorted from blood. Read against the paper, the sample's cell subset or site label means: CD45RA+CCR7+. This sequence was found in a man between 18 and 35 years old in good health.

CDR3 sequence: CASSAYGAGAPTGELFF. The DNA sequence is TGTGCCAGCAGCGCGTACGGGGCGGGGGCCCCCACCGGGGAGCTGTTTTTT. Recombination linked TRBV9 to TRBJ2-2; possibly the D gene is TRBD2, per 7 matching bases. The germline V gene sets CDR1 to SGDLS and CDR2 to YYNGEE. Measured from the cysteine to the phenylalanine, the CDR3 is 17 residues long. The sequence is cut down to CDR3 DNA, 51 bases in frame from base 1. Between the V and J ends, shortened by 3 bases and 4 bases respectively, the junction contains 19 bases.